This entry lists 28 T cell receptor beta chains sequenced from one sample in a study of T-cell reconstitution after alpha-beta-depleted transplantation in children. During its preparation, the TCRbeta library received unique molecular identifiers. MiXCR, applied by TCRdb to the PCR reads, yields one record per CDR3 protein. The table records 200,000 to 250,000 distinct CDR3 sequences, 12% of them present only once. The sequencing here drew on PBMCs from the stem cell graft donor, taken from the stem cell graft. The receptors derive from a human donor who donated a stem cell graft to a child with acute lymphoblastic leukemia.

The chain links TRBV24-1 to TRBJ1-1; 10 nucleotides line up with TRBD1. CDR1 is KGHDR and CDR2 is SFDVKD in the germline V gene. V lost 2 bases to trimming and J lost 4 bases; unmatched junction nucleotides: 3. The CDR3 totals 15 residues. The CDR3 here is CATSDSTGGFTEAFF. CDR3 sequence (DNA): TGTGCCACCAGTGATTCGACAGGGGGCTTCACTGAAGCTTTCTTT.

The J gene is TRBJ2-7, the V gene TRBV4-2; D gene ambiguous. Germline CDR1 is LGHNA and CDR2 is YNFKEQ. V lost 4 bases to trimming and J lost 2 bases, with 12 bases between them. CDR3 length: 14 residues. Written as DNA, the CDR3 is TGTGCCAGCAGCCTTCCTGGGATGCCCTACGAGCAGTACTTC. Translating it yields CASSLPGMPYEQYF.

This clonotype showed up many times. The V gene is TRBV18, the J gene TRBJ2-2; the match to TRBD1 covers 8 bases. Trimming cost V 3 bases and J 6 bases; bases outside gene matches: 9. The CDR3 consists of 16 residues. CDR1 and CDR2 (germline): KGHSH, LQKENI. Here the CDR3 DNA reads TGTGCCAGCTCACCTCGCCAGGGGGCCGACTCCGGGGAGCTGTTTTTT. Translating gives CASSPRQGADSGELFF.

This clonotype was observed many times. The chain's CDR3 is CASSYFAADTDTQYF. CDR3 bases: TGTGCCAGCAGTTACTTCGCCGCAGACACAGATACGCAGTATTTT. The chain joins TRBV6-5 to TRBJ2-3; D not certain. Germline assignment: CDR1 MNHEY and CDR2 SVGAGI. The ends were cut back, 1 base at V and 2 bases at J, with 10 bases in the middle. This CDR3 region has 15 residues.

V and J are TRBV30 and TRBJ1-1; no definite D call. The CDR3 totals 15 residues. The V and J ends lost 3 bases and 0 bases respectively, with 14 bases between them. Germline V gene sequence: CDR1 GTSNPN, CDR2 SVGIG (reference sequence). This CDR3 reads CAWRRDGYLNTEAFF. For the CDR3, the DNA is TGTGCCTGGAGACGAGACGGTTATCTGAACACTGAAGCTTTCTTT.

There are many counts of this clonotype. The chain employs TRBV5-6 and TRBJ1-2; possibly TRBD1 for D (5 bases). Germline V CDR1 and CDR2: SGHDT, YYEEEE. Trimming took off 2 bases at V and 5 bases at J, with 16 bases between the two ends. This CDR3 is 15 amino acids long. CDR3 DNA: TGTGCCAGCAGCTTTTTGTACAGGCCCTCATATGGCTACACCTTC. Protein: CASSFLYRPSYGYTF.

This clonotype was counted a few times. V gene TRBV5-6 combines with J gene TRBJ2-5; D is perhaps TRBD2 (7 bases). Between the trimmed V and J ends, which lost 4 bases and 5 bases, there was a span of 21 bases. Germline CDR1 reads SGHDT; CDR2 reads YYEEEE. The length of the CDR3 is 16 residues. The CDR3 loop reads CASSNWGGADLETQYF. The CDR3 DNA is TGTGCCAGCAGCAATTGGGGGGGCGCGGATTTGGAGACCCAGTACTTC.

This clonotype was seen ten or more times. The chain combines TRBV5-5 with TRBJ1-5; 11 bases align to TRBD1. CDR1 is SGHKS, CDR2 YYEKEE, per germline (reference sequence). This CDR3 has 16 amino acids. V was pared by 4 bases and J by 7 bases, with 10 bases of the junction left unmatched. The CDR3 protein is CASSGPGQGVGQPQHF. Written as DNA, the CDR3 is TGTGCCAGCAGCGGCCCGGGACAGGGGGTCGGGCAGCCCCAGCATTTT.

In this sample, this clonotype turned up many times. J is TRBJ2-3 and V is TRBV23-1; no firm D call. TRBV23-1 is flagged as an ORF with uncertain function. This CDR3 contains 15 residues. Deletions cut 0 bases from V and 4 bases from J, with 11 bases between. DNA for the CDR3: TGCGCCAGCAGTCAATCTTTACTACCGCCAGATACGCAGTATTTT. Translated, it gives CASSQSLLPPDTQYF.

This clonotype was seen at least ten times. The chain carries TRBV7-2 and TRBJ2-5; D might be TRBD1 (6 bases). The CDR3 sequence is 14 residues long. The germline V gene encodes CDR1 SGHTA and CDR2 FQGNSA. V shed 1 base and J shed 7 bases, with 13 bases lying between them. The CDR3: CASSLEQGRGTQYF. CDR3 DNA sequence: TGTGCCAGCAGCTTAGAACAGGGCCGGGGGACCCAGTACTTC.

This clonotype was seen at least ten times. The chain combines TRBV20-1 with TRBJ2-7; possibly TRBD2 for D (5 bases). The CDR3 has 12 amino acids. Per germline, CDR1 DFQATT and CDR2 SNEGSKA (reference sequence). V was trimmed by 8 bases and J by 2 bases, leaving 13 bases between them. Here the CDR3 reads CSQTRVAYEQYF. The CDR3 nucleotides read TGCAGTCAAACGAGGGTCGCCTACGAGCAGTACTTC.

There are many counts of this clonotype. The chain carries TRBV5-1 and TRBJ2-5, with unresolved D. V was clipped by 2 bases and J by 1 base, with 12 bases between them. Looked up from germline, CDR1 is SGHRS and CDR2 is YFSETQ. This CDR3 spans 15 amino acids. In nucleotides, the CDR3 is TGCGCCAGCAGCTTTACAGCCACTTCCCAAGAGACCCAGTACTTC. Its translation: CASSFTATSQETQYF.

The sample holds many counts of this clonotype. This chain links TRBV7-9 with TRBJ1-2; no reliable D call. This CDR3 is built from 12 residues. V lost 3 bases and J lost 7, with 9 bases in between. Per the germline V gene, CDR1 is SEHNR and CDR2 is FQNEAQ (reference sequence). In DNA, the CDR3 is TGTGCCAGCAGCTTCTGGGGTAGTGGCTACACCTTC. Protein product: CASSFWGSGYTF.

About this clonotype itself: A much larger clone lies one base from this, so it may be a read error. DNA for the CDR3: TGCAGTGCTAGATCAGCTAGCGGGTCCTACGAGCAGTACTTC. This codes for CSARSASGSYEQYF. The rearrangement joins TRBV20-1 to TRBJ2-7; 8 positions agree with TRBD2. The CDR3 has 14 amino acids. The J segment lost 1 base and the V segment lost 2 bases, leaving 4 bases of the junction unmatched. Germline V gene sequence: CDR1 DFQATT, CDR2 SNEGSKA (reference sequence).

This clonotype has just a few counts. CDR3 region: CASSYSGLYSNNEQFF. The CDR3 bases are TGTGCCAGCAGTTACTCGGGTCTATATTCTAACAATGAGCAGTTCTTC. This sequence joins TRBV6-5 and TRBJ2-1; the D is unclear. This CDR3 has 16 amino acids. V was pared by 0 bases and J by 5 bases, with 14 bases between. From germline, CDR1 is MNHEY and CDR2 SVGAGI.

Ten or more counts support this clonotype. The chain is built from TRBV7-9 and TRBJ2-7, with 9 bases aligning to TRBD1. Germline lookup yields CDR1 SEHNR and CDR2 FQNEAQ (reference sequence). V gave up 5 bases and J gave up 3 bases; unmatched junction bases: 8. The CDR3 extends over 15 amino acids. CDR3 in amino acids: CASSQPGQGNYEQYF. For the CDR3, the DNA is TGTGCCAGCAGCCAGCCGGGACAGGGTAACTACGAGCAGTACTTC. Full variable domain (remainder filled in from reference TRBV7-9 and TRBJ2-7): DTGVSQNPRHKITKRGQNVTFRCDPISEHNRLYWYRQTLGQGPEFLTYFQNEAQLEKSRLLSDRFSAERPKGSFSTLEIQRTEQGDSAMYLCASSQPGQGNYEQYFGPGTRLTVT.

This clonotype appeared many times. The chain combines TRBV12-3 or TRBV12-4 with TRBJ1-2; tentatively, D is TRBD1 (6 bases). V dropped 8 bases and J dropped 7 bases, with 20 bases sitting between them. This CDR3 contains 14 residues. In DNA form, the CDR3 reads TGTGCCAGCCTTAGGGGGAGGGGGGTGAGTGGCTACACCTTC. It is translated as CASLRGRGVSGYTF.

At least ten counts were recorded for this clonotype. The CDR3 here is CSAPRILAGFYNEQFF. In nucleotides, the CDR3 is TGCAGTGCCCCCCGAATACTAGCGGGATTTTACAATGAGCAGTTCTTC. The V call is TRBV20-1, the J call TRBJ2-1; 10 nucleotides agree with TRBD2. Germline values: CDR1 DFQATT, CDR2 SNEGSKA (reference sequence). This CDR3 is 16 amino acids long. Germline trimming cut 6 bases from V and 4 bases from J; bases unmatched to any gene: 12.

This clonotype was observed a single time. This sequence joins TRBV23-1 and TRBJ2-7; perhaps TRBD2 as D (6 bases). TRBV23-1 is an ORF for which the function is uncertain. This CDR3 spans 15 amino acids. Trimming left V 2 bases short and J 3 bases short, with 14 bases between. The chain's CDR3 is CASSQVRGGDYEQYF. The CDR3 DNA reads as TGCGCCAGCAGTCAAGTCCGCGGAGGGGACTACGAGCAGTACTTC.

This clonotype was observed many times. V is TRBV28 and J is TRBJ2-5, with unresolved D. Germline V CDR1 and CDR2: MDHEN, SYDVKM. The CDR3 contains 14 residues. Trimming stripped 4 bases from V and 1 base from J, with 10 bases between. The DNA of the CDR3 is TGTGCCAGCAGTTACCCAGGCTTCCAAGAGACCCAGTACTTC. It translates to CASSYPGFQETQYF.

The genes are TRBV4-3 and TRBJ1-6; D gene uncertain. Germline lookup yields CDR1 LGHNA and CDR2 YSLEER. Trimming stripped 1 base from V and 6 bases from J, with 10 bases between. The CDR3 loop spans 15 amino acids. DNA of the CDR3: TGCGCCAGCAGCCAAGTTTGGGGAGGTAATTCACCCCTCCACTTT. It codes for CASSQVWGGNSPLHF.

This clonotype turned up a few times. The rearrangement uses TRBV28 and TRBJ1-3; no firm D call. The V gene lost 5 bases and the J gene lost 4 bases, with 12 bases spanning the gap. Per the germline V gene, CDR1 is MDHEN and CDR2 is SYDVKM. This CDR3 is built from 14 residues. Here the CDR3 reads CASSQGPGGNTIYF. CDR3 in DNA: TGTGCCAGCAGTCAAGGGCCCGGCGGAAACACCATATATTTT. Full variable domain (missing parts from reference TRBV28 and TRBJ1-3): DVKVTQSSRYLVKRTGEKVFLECVQDMDHENMFWYRQDPGLGLRLIYFSYDVKMKEKGDIPEGYSVSREKKERFSLILESASTNQTSMYLCASSQGPGGNTIYFGEGSWLTVV.

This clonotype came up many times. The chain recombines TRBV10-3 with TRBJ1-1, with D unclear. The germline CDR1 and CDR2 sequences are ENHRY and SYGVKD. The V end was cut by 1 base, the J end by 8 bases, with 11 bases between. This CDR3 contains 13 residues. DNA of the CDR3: TGTGCCATCAGTGAGTACGGCGGGAAGGAAGCTTTCTTT. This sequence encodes CAISEYGGKEAFF.

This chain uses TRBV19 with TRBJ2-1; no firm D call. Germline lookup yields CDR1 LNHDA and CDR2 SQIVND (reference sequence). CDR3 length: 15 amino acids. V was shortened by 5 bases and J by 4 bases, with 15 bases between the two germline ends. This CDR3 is CASSSRILLYNEQFF. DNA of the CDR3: TGTGCCAGTAGTTCTAGGATCCTCTTATACAATGAGCAGTTCTTC. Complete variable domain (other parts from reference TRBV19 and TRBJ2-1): DGGITQSPKYLFRKEGQNVTLSCEQNLNHDAMYWYRQDPGQGLRLIYYSQIVNDFQKGDIAEGYSVSREKKESFPLTVTSAQKNPTAFYLCASSSRILLYNEQFFGPGTRLTVL.

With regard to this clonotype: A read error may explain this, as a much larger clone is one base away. CDR3 bases: TGTGCCAGCGGCCGGCACTATCTTCCCAATGAGCAGTTCTTC. It yields the protein CASGRHYLPNEQFF. This chain uses TRBV7-8 with TRBJ2-1, with D hard to call. Germline assignment: CDR1 SGHVS and CDR2 FQNEAQ. V lost 8 bases to trimming and J lost 6 bases, with 17 bases between them. This CDR3 is built from 14 residues.

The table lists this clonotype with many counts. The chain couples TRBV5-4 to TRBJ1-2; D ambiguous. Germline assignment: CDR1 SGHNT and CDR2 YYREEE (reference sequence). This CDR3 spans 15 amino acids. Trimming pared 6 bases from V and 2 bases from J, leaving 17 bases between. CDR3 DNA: TGTGCCAGCACTTACGATAGAGGGCAGAACTATGGCTACACCTTC. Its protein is CASTYDRGQNYGYTF. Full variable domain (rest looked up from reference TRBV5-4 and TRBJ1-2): ETGVTQSPTHLIKTRGQQVTLRCSSQSGHNTVSWYQQALGQGPQFIFQYYREEENGRGNFPPRFSGLQFPNYSSELNVNALELDDSALYLCASTYDRGQNYGYTFGSGTRLTVV.

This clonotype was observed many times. CDR3 sequence reads: CSARDLTSGGQETQYF. The CDR3 DNA reads as TGCAGTGCTAGAGATCTAACTAGCGGGGGGCAAGAGACCCAGTACTTC. This rearrangement joins TRBV20-1 to TRBJ2-5; 12 bases fit TRBD2. With V trimmed by 0 bases and J by 2 bases, 4 bases remained unmatched. This CDR3 comprises 16 residues. Germline values: CDR1 DFQATT, CDR2 SNEGSKA (reference sequence).

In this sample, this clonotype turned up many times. The CDR3 spells CASSTRGDGYTF. The CDR3 DNA reads TGTGCCAGTAGTACCAGGGGCGATGGCTACACCTTC. J is TRBJ1-2 and V is TRBV19; tentative D call: TRBD1 (6 bases). The CDR3 is 12 amino acids. Germline V lookup: CDR1 LNHDA, CDR2 SQIVND (reference sequence). V was pared by 4 bases and J by 6 bases, with 9 bases between.